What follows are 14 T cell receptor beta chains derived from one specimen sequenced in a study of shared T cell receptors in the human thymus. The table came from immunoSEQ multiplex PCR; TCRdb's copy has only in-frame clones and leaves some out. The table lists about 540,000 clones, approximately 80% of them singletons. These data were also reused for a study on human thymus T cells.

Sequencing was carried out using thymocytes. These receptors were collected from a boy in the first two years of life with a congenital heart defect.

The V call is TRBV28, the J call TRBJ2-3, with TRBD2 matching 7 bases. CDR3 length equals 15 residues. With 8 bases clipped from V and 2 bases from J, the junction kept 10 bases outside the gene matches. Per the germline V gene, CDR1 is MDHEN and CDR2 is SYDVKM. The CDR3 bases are TGTGCCAGCGTCACTGGAAGCGGGGACACAGATACGCAGTATTTT. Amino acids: CASVTGSGDTDTQYF.

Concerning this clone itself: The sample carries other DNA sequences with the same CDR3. CDR3 sequence reads: CASSQEISGYEQYF. The CDR3 DNA sequence: TGCGCCAGCAGCCAAGAGATTAGCGGCTACGAGCAGTACTTC. The chain combines TRBV4-3 with TRBJ2-7; D possibly corresponds to TRBD2 (6 bases). The germline CDR1 and CDR2 sequences are LGHNA and YSLEER. V lost 0 bases and J 3 bases, leaving 9 bases between the germline ends. The CDR3 loop spans 14 amino acids.

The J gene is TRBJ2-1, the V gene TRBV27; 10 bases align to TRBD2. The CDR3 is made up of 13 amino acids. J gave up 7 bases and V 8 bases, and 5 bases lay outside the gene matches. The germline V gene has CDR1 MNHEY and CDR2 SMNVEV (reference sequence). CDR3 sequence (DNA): TGTGCCAGCGCCCAGCGGGAGGGTAATGAGCAGTTCTTC. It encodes CASAQREGNEQFF.

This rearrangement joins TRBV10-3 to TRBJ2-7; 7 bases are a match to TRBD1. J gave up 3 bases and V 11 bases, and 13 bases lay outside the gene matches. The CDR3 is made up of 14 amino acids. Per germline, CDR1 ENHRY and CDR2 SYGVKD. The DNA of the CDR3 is TGTGCCGGACCCGGGATGGCAGGGGGCTACGAGCAGTACTTC. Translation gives CAGPGMAGGYEQYF.

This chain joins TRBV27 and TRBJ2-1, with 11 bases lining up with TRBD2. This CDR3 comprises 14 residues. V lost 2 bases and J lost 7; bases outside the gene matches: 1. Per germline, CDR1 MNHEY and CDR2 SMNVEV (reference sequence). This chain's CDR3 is CASSLTSGRNEQFF. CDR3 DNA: TGTGCCAGCAGTTTAACTAGCGGGAGAAATGAGCAGTTCTTC.

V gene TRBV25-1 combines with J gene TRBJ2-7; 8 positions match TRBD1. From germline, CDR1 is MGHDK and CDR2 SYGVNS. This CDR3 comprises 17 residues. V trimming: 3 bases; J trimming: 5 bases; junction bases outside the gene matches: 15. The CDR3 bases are TGTGCCAGCAGTGATGTCCGCTCAGACAGGGGAAACCACGAGCAGTACTTC. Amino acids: CASSDVRSDRGNHEQYF.

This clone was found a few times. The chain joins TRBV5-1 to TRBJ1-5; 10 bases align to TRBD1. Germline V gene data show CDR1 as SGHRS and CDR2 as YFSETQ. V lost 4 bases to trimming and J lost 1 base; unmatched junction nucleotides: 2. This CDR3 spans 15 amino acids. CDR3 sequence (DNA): TGCGCCAGCAGCCCGGGACAGGGGAGCAATCAGCCCCAGCATTTT. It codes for CASSPGQGSNQPQHF.

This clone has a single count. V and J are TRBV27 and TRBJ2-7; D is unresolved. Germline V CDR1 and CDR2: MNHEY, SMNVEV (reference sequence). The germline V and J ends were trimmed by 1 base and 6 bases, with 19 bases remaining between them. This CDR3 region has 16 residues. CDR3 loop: CASSLFAAGRFFEQYF. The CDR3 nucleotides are TGTGCCAGCAGTTTATTCGCTGCCGGTCGCTTCTTCGAGCAGTACTTC.

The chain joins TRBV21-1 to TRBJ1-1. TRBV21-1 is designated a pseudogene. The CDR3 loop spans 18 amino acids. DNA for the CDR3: TGTGCCAGCAGCAAAGAAGAAATTTCGGGGGGGCCCAACACTGAAGCTTTCTTT. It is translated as CASSKEEISGGPNTEAFF.

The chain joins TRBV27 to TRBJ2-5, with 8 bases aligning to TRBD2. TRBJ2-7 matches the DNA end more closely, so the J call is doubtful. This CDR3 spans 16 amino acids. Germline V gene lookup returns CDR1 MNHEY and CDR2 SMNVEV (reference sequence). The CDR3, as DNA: TGTGCCAGCAGTCCAGAAGCGGGAGACCACCTCTACGAGCAGTACTTC. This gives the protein CASSPEAGDHLYEQYF.

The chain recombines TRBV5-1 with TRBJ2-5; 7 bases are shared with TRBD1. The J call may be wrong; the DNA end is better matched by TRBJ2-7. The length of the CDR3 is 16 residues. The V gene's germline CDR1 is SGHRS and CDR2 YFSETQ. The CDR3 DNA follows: TGCGCCAGCAGCTTGGAAAACAGGGGATCCTTCTACGAGCAGTACTTC. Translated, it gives CASSLENRGSFYEQYF.

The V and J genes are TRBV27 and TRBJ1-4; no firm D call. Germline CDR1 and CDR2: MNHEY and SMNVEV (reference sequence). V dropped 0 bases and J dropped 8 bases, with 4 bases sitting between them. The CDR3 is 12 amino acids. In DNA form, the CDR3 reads TGTGCCAGCAGTTTATCGGAGGAAAAACTGTTTTTT. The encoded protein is CASSLSEEKLFF.

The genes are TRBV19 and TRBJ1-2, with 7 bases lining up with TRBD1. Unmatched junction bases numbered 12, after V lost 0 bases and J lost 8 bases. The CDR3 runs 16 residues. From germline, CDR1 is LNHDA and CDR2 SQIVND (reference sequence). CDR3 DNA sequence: TGTGCCAGTAGTATAGATACTGCCCGGGACAGACTCGGCTACACCTTC. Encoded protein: CASSIDTARDRLGYTF.

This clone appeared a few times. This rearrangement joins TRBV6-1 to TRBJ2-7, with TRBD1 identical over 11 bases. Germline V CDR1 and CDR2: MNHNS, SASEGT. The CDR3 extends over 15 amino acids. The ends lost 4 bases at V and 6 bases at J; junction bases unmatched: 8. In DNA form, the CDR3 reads TGTGCCAGCAGTGCATCGTGGGACAGGGGGGGCGAGCAGTACTTC. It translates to CASSASWDRGGEQYF.